What follows describes a single TCR beta chain. What it recognizes is unknown. Naive CD4+ T cells were purified with Tregs depleted by CD25. The CDR3 is 15 amino acids. V lost 6 bases to trimming and J lost 3 bases; unmatched junction nucleotides: 9. The study, taken as a whole, reports: Naive CD4+ cells shared 10% to 15% of tumor Treg sequences.

TRBV12-4/TRBJ1-2 clonotypes were amplified with adaptor-ligated barcode primers. TCRdb ran MiXCR on the multiplex PCR reads and lists one entry per CDR3 protein. The sample has over a thousand distinct CDR3 sequences; about 15% are singletons. What was sequenced was naive CD4+ T cells sorted from blood. Subset meaning: naive CD4+ T cells, CD4+CD45RA+CD25-. V is TRBV12-3 or TRBV12-4 and J is TRBJ1-2; 8 nucleotides agree with TRBD1. The receptor was isolated from a female donor with breast cancer. CDR3 amino acids: CASRTIGQGYYGYTF. The CDR3 bases are TGTGCCAGCAGGACAATCGGACAGGGCTACTATGGCTACACCTTC.